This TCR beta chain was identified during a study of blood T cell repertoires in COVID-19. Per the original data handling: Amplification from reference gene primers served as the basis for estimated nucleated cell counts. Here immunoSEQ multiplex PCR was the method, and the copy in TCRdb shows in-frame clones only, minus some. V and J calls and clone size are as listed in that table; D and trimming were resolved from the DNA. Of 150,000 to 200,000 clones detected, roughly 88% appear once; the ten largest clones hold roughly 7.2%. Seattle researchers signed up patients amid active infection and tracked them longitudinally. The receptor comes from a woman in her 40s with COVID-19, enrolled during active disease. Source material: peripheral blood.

The CDR3: CASSQSTASGYTF. CDR3 in DNA: TGTGCCAGCAGCCAATCGACAGCCTCTGGCTACACCTTC. The chain carries TRBV14 and TRBJ1-2; TRBD1 might be the D (5 bases). The CDR3 has 13 amino acids. Germline-derived CDR1 and CDR2 are SGHDN and FVKESK. The ends were cut back, 2 bases at V and 7 bases at J, with 11 bases in the middle.